These T cell receptor beta chains were read from a single sample in a study of blood T cell repertoires in COVID-19. Using immunoSEQ multiplex PCR, the repertoire was profiled, and TCRdb retains in-frame clones only, with some absent. The profile covers around 75,000 clones, with more than 65% appearing a single time and approximately 5% taken by the ten largest. Sequences were obtained from peripheral blood. The origin of the receptors is a woman older than 75 with active or convalescent COVID-19. Both conserved end residues are trimmed from each CDR3.

j_gene,v_gene,CDR3aa
TRBJ2-1,TRBV5-1,ASSLVASGGWDEQF
TRBJ1-4,TRBV27,ASSFDRSNEKLF
TRBJ2-1,TRBV11-2,ASSRTSANNEQF
TRBJ1-2,TRBV19,ASSIEYPGQVYGYT
TRBJ2-1,TRBV3-1/TRBV3-2,ASSLRGASALGNEQF
TRBJ1-5,TRBV6-6,ASSYEVSGVNQPQH
TRBJ1-1,TRBV28,ASSLWGGQRNTEAF
TRBJ2-1,TRBV7-9,ASSPRVSSYNEQF
TRBJ2-1,TRBV5-6,ASSLGLAGHNEQF
TRBJ2-1,TRBV6-5,ATRSGGPLYNEQF
TRBJ1-1,TRBV19,ASSADGVMNTEAF
TRBJ2-7,TRBV28,ASSPTGGYEQY
TRBJ2-1,TRBV7-6,ASSLGLAGGPSYNEQF
TRBJ1-2,TRBV5-1,ASRRTFQGADGYT
TRBJ2-7,TRBV28,ASHPPGQIYEQY
TRBJ2-7,TRBV5-3,ASHPGGSYEQY
TRBJ2-4,TRBV4-3,ASSQELTGIIKNIQY
TRBJ2-5,TRBV5-1,ASSFQNDRAETQY
TRBJ1-3,TRBV7-9,ASTKQPGQASSGNTIY
TRBJ2-2,TRBV19,ASSNSGPNTGELF
TRBJ2-2,TRBV7-2,ASSYGLANTGELF
TRBJ2-1,TRBV3-1/TRBV3-2,ASSLSGTSPTNEQF
TRBJ2-3,TRBV5-1,ASSAAGWSADTQY
TRBJ1-4,TRBV9,ASSVVAGTNEKLF
TRBJ2-2,TRBV2,ASSTRGSNTGELF
TRBJ1-4,TRBV7-9,ASIGGPVRDEKLF
TRBJ2-1,TRBV3-1/TRBV3-2,ASSTRLAGEDEQF
TRBJ2-3,TRBV28,ASSLWQGTDTQY
TRBJ2-5,TRBV19,ASATSYQETQY
TRBJ1-5,TRBV6-4,ASSERENQPQH
TRBJ1-5,TRBV6-2/TRBV6-3,ASSYSYPWQGDQPQH
TRBJ1-2,TRBV19,ASSITGGINYGYT
TRBJ2-7,TRBV7-2,ASSLVPGGWYEQY
TRBJ2-1,TRBV12-3/TRBV12-4,ASSLIYLIEQF
TRBJ2-3,TRBV10-3,AISESDRVFTDTQY
TRBJ1-2,TRBV2,ASNAGTGYGYT
TRBJ2-5,TRBV5-1,ASSPLTEQGARETQY
TRBJ2-1,TRBV24-1,ATSDGGQGRYNEQF
TRBJ2-2,TRBV6-5,ASSPIAGITGELF
TRBJ2-5,TRBV28,ASTRTYQETQY
TRBJ2-7,TRBV19,ASSMASGSYEQY
TRBJ2-4,TRBV28,ASSEGTGRAGGNIQY
TRBJ2-1,TRBV3-1/TRBV3-2,AAGTSGTREQF
TRBJ1-2,TRBV5-6,ASSHSDRVYGYT
TRBJ2-1,TRBV6-2/TRBV6-3,ASSYSGLLVGQF
TRBJ2-3,TRBV3-1/TRBV3-2,ASSPTVRNGGRAAGTTKDTQY